Sequencing of this T cell receptor beta chain was carried out in a study of blood T cell repertoires in COVID-19. In the original analysis: Reference gene primer amplification gave estimated nucleated cell counts. The method was immunoSEQ multiplex PCR; TCRdb's version includes in-frame clones alone and lacks a portion of them. V, J and clone size were drawn from that table, and D and trimming were deduced from the DNA. The profile shows about 60,000 clones, approximately 92% of them singletons. This receptor was taken from a man between 60 and 75 years old with acute or convalescent COVID-19. Sequences were obtained from peripheral blood.

CDR3 in amino acids: CAWSRQSNQPQHF. The CDR3, as DNA: TGTGCCTGGAGTAGACAGAGCAATCAGCCCCAGCATTTT. V is TRBV30 and J is TRBJ1-5, with D perhaps matching TRBD1 (5 bases). The germline V and J ends were trimmed by 2 bases and 1 base, with 6 bases remaining between them. The CDR3 runs to 13 residues. CDR1 and CDR2 from the germline V gene are GTSNPN and SVGIG (reference sequence).